This TCR beta chain was profiled in a study of T cells expressing NK-cell markers. The overall study: Source material for TCR beta repertoires consisted of sorted CD3+CD56+NKG2C+, CD3+CD56+NKG2C- and CD3+CD56-NKG2C+ T cells. There were seven HCMV-seropositive donors and one seronegative donor among the eight sequenced.

Germline-derived CDR1 and CDR2 are MNHNY and SVGAGI (reference sequence). The CDR3 runs to 13 residues. On this clonotype itself: No antigen is known for it.

TCRdb reprocessed the 5' RACE reads, with one entry per CDR3 protein and no DNA. This sample's clone table lists about 410,000 distinct CDR3 sequences. General observations from the study: Clarity on HCMV specificity was lacking for the expanded NKG2C+ T cell clones.

The gene calls are TRBV6-6 and TRBJ1-1; as DNA is missing, the TRBD1 call by TCRdb cannot be tested. The sequencing input was blood T cells: a sorted CD56 or NKG2C T cell subset, CD4+ or CD8+ T cells, or bulk PBMC T cells (not recorded which). The clonotype comes from a woman between 50 and 59 years old in good health. The CDR3 region is CASIPGGITEAFF.